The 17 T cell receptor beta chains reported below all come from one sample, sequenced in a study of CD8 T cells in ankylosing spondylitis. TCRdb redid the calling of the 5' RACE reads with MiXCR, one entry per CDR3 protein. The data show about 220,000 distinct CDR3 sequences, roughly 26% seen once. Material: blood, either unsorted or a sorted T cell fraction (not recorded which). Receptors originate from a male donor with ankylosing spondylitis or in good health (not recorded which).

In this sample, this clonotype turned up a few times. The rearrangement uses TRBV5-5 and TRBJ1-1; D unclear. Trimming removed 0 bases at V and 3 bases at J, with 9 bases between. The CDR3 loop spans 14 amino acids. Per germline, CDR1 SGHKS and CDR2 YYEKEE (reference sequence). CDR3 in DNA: TGTGCCAGCAGCTTGGTTACACGGGACACTGAAGCTTTCTTT. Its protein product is CASSLVTRDTEAFF.

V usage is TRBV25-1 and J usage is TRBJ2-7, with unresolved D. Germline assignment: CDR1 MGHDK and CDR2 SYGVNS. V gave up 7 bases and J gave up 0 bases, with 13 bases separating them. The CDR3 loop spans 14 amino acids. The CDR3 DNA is TGTGCCAGCACCCCATCGTTTATCTCCTACGAGCAGTACTTC. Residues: CASTPSFISYEQYF.

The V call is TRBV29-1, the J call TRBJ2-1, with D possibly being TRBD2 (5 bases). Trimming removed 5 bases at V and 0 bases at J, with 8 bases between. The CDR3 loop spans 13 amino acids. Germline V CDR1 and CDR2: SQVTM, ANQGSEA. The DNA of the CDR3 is TGCAGCGTTTCGGGGAGCTCCTACAATGAGCAGTTCTTC. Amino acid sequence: CSVSGSSYNEQFF.

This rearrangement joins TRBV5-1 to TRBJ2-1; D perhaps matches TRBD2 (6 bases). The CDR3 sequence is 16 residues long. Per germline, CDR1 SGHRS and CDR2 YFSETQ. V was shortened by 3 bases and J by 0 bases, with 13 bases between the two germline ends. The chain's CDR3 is CASSSLDGSSYNEQFF. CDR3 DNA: TGCGCCAGCAGCTCCCTCGACGGGAGCTCCTACAATGAGCAGTTCTTC.

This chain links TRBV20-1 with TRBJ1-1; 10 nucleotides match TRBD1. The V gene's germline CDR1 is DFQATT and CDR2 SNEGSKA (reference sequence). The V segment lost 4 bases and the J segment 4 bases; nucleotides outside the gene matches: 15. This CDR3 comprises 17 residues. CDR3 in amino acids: CSATEPPGQGPGTEAFF. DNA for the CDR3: TGCAGTGCTACCGAACCACCGGGACAGGGGCCGGGCACTGAAGCTTTCTTT.

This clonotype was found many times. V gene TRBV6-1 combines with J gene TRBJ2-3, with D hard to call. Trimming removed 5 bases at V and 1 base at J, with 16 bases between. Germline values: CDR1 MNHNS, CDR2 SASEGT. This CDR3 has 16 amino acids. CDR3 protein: CASSPPRNQGTDTQYF. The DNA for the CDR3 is TGTGCCAGCAGTCCTCCGCGGAACCAGGGCACAGATACGCAGTATTTT.

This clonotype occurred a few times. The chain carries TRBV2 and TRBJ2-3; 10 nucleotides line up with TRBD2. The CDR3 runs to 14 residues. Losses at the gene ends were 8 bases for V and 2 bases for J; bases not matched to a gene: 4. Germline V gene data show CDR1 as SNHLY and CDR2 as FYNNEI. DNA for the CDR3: TGTGCCAGCCGACTAGCGGGCCTCACAGATACGCAGTATTTT. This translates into CASRLAGLTDTQYF.

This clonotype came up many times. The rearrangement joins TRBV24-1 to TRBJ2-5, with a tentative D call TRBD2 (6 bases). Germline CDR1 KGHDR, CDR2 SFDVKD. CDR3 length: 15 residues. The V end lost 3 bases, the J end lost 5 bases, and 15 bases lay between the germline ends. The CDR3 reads CATSDPREGGETQYF. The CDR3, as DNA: TGTGCCACCAGTGATCCAAGGGAAGGAGGGGAGACCCAGTACTTC.

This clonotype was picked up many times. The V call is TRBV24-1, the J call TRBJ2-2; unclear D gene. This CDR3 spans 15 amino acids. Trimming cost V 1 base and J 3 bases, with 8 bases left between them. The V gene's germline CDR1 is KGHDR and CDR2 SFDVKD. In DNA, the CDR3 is TGTGCCACCAGTGATTTATACTCGGACACCGGGGAGCTGTTTTTT. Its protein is CATSDLYSDTGELFF.

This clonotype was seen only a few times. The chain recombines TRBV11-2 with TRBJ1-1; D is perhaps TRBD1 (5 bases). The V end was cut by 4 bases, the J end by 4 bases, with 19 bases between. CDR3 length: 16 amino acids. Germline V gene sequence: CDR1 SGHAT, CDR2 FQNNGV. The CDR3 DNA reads TGTGCCAGCAGCTCCGGGGCAGGAAGAAGTGGCACTGAAGCTTTCTTT. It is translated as CASSSGAGRSGTEAFF.

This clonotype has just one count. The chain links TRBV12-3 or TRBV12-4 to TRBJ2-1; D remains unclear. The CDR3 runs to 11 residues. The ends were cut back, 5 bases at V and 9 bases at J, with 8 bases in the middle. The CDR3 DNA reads TGTGCCAGCAGTCCAAAGGGTGAGCAGTTCTTC. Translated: CASSPKGEQFF.

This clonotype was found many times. The CDR3 DNA reads as TGTGCCAGCAGGACGACCGATAACTATGGCTACACCTTC. It is translated as CASRTTDNYGYTF. V gene TRBV12-3 or TRBV12-4 combines with J gene TRBJ1-2; D is unclear. This CDR3 spans 13 amino acids. Trimming cost V 6 bases and J 1 base, with 9 bases left between them.

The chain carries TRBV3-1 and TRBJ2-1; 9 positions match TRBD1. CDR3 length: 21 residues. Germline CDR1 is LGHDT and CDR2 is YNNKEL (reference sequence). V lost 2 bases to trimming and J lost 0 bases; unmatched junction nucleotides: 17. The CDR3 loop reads CASSQNAPGPRDRVSYNEQFF. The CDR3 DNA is TGTGCCAGCAGCCAAAACGCCCCAGGACCCCGGGACAGGGTCTCCTACAATGAGCAGTTCTTC.

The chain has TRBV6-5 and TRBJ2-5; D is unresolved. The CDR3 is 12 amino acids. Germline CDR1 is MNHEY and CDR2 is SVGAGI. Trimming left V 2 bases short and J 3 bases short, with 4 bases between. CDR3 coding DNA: TGTGCCAGCAGTTACGGGGAAGAGACCCAGTACTTC. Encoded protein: CASSYGEETQYF.

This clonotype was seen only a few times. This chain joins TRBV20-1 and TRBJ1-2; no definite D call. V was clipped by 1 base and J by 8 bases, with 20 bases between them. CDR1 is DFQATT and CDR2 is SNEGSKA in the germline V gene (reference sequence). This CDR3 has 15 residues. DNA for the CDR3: TGCAGTGCTAGAGCAGGTGTTGGCGGGGTTGGCGGCTACACCTTC. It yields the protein CSARAGVGGVGGYTF.

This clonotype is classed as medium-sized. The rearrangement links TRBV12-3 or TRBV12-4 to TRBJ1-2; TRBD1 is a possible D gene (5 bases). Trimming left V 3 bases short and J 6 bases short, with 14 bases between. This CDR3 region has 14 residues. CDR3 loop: CASSFWGSGNGYTF. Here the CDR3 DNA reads TGTGCCAGCAGTTTCTGGGGGAGTGGCAATGGCTACACCTTC.

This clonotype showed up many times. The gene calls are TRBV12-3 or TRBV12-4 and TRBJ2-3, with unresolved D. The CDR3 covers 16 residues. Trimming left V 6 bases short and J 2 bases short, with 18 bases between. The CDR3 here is CASRGTPHDHTDTQYF. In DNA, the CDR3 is TGTGCCAGCAGGGGTACCCCCCATGATCACACAGATACGCAGTATTTT.